This entry lists 27 T cell receptor beta chains sequenced from one sample in a study of blood T cell repertoires in COVID-19. Sequencing was performed with immunoSEQ multiplex PCR; in TCRdb, only in-frame clones are kept and a portion is missing. Among 200,000 to 250,000 clones listed, roughly 90% were seen once. The sequenced sample was peripheral blood. The receptors shown here come from a woman in her sixties with acute or convalescent COVID-19.

V gene TRBV5-1 combines with J gene TRBJ1-4; 11 bases agree with TRBD1. Trimming cost V 4 bases and J 5 bases; bases outside gene matches: 4. The CDR3 is 15 amino acids. In germline, CDR1 is SGHRS, CDR2 YFSETQ. DNA for the CDR3: TGCGCCAGCAGCCGTGGGACAGGGGGAAATGAAAAACTGTTTTTT. It is translated as CASSRGTGGNEKLFF.

The rearrangement uses TRBV7-3 and TRBJ1-1; TRBD1 is a possible D gene (5 bases). V shed 6 bases and J shed 5 bases, with 7 bases lying between them. The CDR3 runs to 11 residues. Germline CDR1 SGHTA, CDR2 FQGTGA. The CDR3 DNA sequence: TGTGCCAGCAGTGGGGGGACTGAAGCTTTCTTT. The encoded protein is CASSGGTEAFF.

The chain uses TRBV10-3 and TRBJ1-1; D ambiguous. V was shortened by 2 bases and J by 0 bases, with 4 bases between the two germline ends. Looked up from germline, CDR1 is ENHRY and CDR2 is SYGVKD. CDR3 length equals 13 residues. This CDR3 is CAISEPLNTEAFF. Here the CDR3 DNA reads TGTGCCATCAGTGAGCCATTGAACACTGAAGCTTTCTTT.

J is TRBJ2-1 and V is TRBV6-6; a weak D match, TRBD1 (6 bases). Germline CDR1 is MNHNY and CDR2 is SVGAGI (reference sequence). This CDR3 comprises 15 residues. Trimming removed 5 bases from V and 2 bases from J, with 13 bases in between. CDR3 nucleotides: TGTGCCAGCAGTCCTGGGACACAGACCTACAATGAGCAGTTCTTC. Its translation is CASSPGTQTYNEQFF.

V is TRBV18 and J is TRBJ2-1, with 10 positions matching TRBD2. The CDR3 extends over 13 amino acids. Germline CDR1 reads KGHSH; CDR2 reads LQKENI. Trimming at V came to 5 bases and at J to 7 bases, leaving 2 bases not matched to a gene. CDR3 sequence: CASSTAGGNEQFF. CDR3 in DNA: TGTGCCAGCTCAACAGCGGGGGGGAATGAGCAGTTCTTC.

The gene calls are TRBV19 and TRBJ1-5; 7 bases align to TRBD1. There are 15 residues in the CDR3. Germline CDR1 reads LNHDA; CDR2 reads SQIVND (reference sequence). V shed 3 bases, J shed 6 bases, and the junction held 8 bases outside the gene matches. CDR3 sequence (DNA): TGTGCCAGTAGTATCGGGCAGGGGGTAGGTCAGCCCCAGCATTTT. It is translated as CASSIGQGVGQPQHF.

The V and J genes are TRBV4-3 and TRBJ2-2; 12 bases are a match to TRBD2. The germline CDR1 and CDR2 sequences are LGHNA and YSLEER. The CDR3 is 16 residues long. V was pared by 4 bases and J by 7 bases, with 7 bases of the junction left unmatched. CDR3 protein: CASSPASGRAVGELFF. CDR3 nucleotides: TGCGCCAGCAGCCCCGCTAGCGGGAGGGCCGTCGGGGAGCTGTTTTTT.

The chain couples TRBV11-2 to TRBJ2-2; no clear D gene. The V end was cut by 2 bases, the J end by 4 bases, with 8 bases between. The CDR3 extends over 14 amino acids. Germline lookup yields CDR1 SGHAT and CDR2 FQNNGV. CDR3 residues: CASSLIGSTGELFF. CDR3 bases: TGTGCCAGCAGCTTAATTGGCTCCACCGGGGAGCTGTTTTTT.

This clone was counted between two and nine times. The chain couples TRBV19 to TRBJ1-2, with D possibly matching TRBD1 (6 bases). Looked up from germline, CDR1 is LNHDA and CDR2 is SQIVND (reference sequence). V lost 8 bases and J lost 6, with 19 bases in between. There are 14 residues in the CDR3. The CDR3 loop is CASAREGDNHGYTF. CDR3 bases: TGTGCCAGTGCCCGGGAAGGGGACAATCATGGCTACACCTTC.

The chain links TRBV30 to TRBJ2-1; 8 positions agree with TRBD2. The CDR3 is made up of 15 amino acids. The germline CDR1 and CDR2 sequences are GTSNPN and SVGIG (reference sequence). With 6 bases clipped from V and 3 bases from J, the junction kept 10 bases outside the gene matches. The DNA for the CDR3 is TGTGCCTGCCTCCCGCCTAGCGGGTTCTACAATGAGCAGTTCTTC. It codes for CACLPPSGFYNEQFF.

This clone occurred a few times. V usage is TRBV6-5 and J usage is TRBJ2-7, with D perhaps TRBD1 (6 bases). The CDR3 is 14 amino acids. Looked up from germline, CDR1 is MNHEY and CDR2 is SVGAGI. V lost 6 bases and J 12 bases, leaving 24 bases between the germline ends. CDR3 nucleotides: TGTGCCAGCAGGGCAGGGACAACCTCTCCCTTAAGGTACTTC. Its translation: CASRAGTTSPLRYF.

The J gene is TRBJ1-6, the V gene TRBV7-9, with D possibly TRBD1 on 5 matching bases. This CDR3 contains 14 residues. Germline V lookup: CDR1 SEHNR, CDR2 FQNEAQ (reference sequence). Trimming took 7 bases from V and 3 from J, leaving 10 bases between them. In nucleotides, the CDR3 is TGTGCCAGCACATACGGGGGCTATAATTCACCCCTCCACTTT. This encodes CASTYGGYNSPLHF. The whole variable domain, remainder taken from reference TRBV7-9 and TRBJ1-6, is DTGVSQNPRHKITKRGQNVTFRCDPISEHNRLYWYRQTLGQGPEFLTYFQNEAQLEKSRLLSDRFSAERPKGSFSTLEIQRTEQGDSAMYLCASTYGGYNSPLHFGNGTRLTVT.

J is TRBJ2-1 and V is TRBV5-4, with D maybe TRBD1 (7 bases). There are 17 residues in the CDR3. With 4 bases removed from V and 9 bases from J, the gap between germline ends came to 26 bases. Germline CDR1 and CDR2: SGHNT and YYREEE (reference sequence). CDR3 in amino acids: CASSGRQGQSIGGEQFF. The CDR3 DNA sequence: TGTGCCAGCAGCGGTAGACAGGGACAATCTATCGGGGGTGAGCAGTTCTTC.

V is TRBV28 and J is TRBJ1-6; no reliable D call. V was clipped by 7 bases and J by 6 bases, with 13 bases between them. This CDR3 has 14 amino acids. CDR1 is MDHEN, CDR2 SYDVKM, per germline. The CDR3 region is CASNLRQANSPLHF. The CDR3 coding sequence is TGTGCCAGCAACCTCCGCCAGGCTAATTCACCCCTCCACTTT.

The chain carries TRBV3-1 (or the pseudogene TRBV3-2) and TRBJ1-1; D unresolved. Germline CDR1 reads LGHDT; CDR2 reads YNNKEL (reference sequence). Between the trimmed V and J ends, which lost 4 bases and 9 bases, there was a span of 18 bases. The CDR3 totals 14 residues. This chain's CDR3 is CASSLDPSQLQAFF. For the CDR3, the DNA is TGTGCCAGCAGCCTTGATCCTTCGCAGTTGCAAGCTTTCTTT.

The V call is TRBV5-6, the J call TRBJ1-3, with TRBD1 as a possible D gene (5 bases). Germline V gives CDR1 SGHDT, CDR2 YYEEEE. The ends were cut back, 2 bases at V and 4 bases at J, with 16 bases in the middle. This CDR3 is built from 16 residues. The CDR3 DNA reads as TGTGCCAGCAGCTTTTTGGGTCAGGGACTCGGAAACACCATATATTTT. As protein: CASSFLGQGLGNTIYF.

This chain's CDR3 is CASSYSRDSSITLHF. Here the CDR3 DNA reads TGTGCCAGCAGTTACTCCCGGGACAGTTCAATCACCCTCCACTTT. V gene TRBV6-5 combines with J gene TRBJ1-6; the match to TRBD1 covers 7 bases. Germline values: CDR1 MNHEY, CDR2 SVGAGI. CDR3 length: 15 residues. V shed 0 bases, J shed 14 bases, and the junction held 10 bases outside the gene matches.

This chain joins TRBV6-2 or TRBV6-3 and TRBJ1-5; D unresolved. Looked up from germline, CDR1 is MNHEY and CDR2 is SVGEGT. V lost 6 bases and J 1 base, leaving 13 bases between the germline ends. The CDR3 is 15 amino acids. CDR3 amino acids: CASSRLAGSNQPQHF. CDR3 in DNA: TGTGCCAGCAGCCGCCTGGCGGGGAGCAATCAGCCCCAGCATTTT.

V is TRBV5-1 and J is TRBJ1-1; a possible D gene is TRBD1 (5 bases). V gave up 2 bases and J gave up 4 bases, with 12 bases separating them. The CDR3 contains 14 residues. Germline V lookup: CDR1 SGHRS, CDR2 YFSETQ. The CDR3 spells CASSFQGPSTEAFF. CDR3 bases: TGCGCCAGCAGCTTCCAGGGCCCCAGCACTGAAGCTTTCTTT.

The V gene is TRBV2, the J gene TRBJ2-1; 9 bases match TRBD2. The junction had 11 bases not matched to a gene; V was cut back by 4 bases and J by 10 bases. The CDR3 sequence is 15 residues long. Looked up from germline, CDR1 is SNHLY and CDR2 is FYNNEI. The DNA for the CDR3 is TGTGCCAGCAGTGCCCTAGCGGGGAAAAGTGTAGAGCAGTTCTTC. As protein: CASSALAGKSVEQFF.

The chain joins TRBV2 to TRBJ1-4; no firm D call. In germline, CDR1 is SNHLY, CDR2 FYNNEI. The V end was cut by 4 bases, the J end by 8 bases, with 14 bases between. The CDR3 has 14 residues. The CDR3 protein is CASSVMVSSEKLFF. The CDR3 DNA reads as TGTGCCAGCAGTGTCATGGTATCAAGCGAAAAACTGTTTTTT.

This clone was picked up one time. The chain joins TRBV4-2 to TRBJ1-5, with D unclear. V was clipped by 2 bases and J by 7 bases, with 9 bases between them. The CDR3 length is 13 residues. The germline gives CDR1 LGHNA, CDR2 YNFKEQ. The DNA for the CDR3 is TGTGCCAGCAGCCAAACGTTCGGGCAGCCCCAGCATTTT. It yields the protein CASSQTFGQPQHF.

The chain recombines TRBV24-1 with TRBJ1-5; 7 bases are a match to TRBD1. V lost 9 bases and J lost 3; bases outside the gene matches: 7. Germline loops: CDR1 KGHDR, CDR2 SFDVKD. CDR3 length: 14 residues. The CDR3: CATGTELDNQPQHF. CDR3 coding DNA: TGTGCCACCGGGACAGAGCTAGACAATCAGCCCCAGCATTTT.

The chain recombines TRBV2 with TRBJ2-2, with TRBD2 identical over 10 bases. Per the germline V gene, CDR1 is SNHLY and CDR2 is FYNNEI. The CDR3 is 16 residues long. J was trimmed by 2 bases and V by 8 bases; bases with no gene match: 8. In DNA form, the CDR3 reads TGTGCCAGCCGGGCTAGCGGGAGTGCAAACACCGGGGAGCTGTTTTTT. Its protein is CASRASGSANTGELFF.

V usage is TRBV6-5 and J usage is TRBJ2-7; D perhaps matches TRBD1 (6 bases). Germline V gives CDR1 MNHEY, CDR2 SVGAGI. V lost 6 bases and J lost 6, with 15 bases in between. The CDR3 spans 13 residues. The CDR3 loop is CASRRGRGTEQYF. CDR3 sequence (DNA): TGTGCCAGCAGAAGGGGCAGGGGAACCGAGCAGTACTTC.

The J gene is TRBJ2-3, the V gene TRBV19, with D hard to call. CDR1 and CDR2 (germline): LNHDA, SQIVND (reference sequence). The V and J ends lost 2 bases and 1 base respectively, with 13 bases between them. The CDR3 sequence is 16 residues long. The CDR3 DNA is TGTGCCAGTAGTATAAGAACCCTCCGGGGCACAGATACGCAGTATTTT. It yields the protein CASSIRTLRGTDTQYF.

This chain uses TRBV18 with TRBJ2-7; D gene uncertain. This CDR3 has 14 amino acids. V lost 4 bases and J 6 bases, leaving 16 bases between the germline ends. In germline, CDR1 is KGHSH, CDR2 LQKENI. The CDR3 DNA reads TGTGCCAGCTCACGCGACATGGGTTTGGCCGAGCAGTACTTC. Translation: CASSRDMGLAEQYF.